This T cell receptor beta chain emerged from a study of cytomegalovirus exposure and HLA in healthy donors. Study details: It was reported in a later analysis that the same platform had been used for the 100 to 150 validation repertoires as for the 550 to 700 first-cohort repertoires.

A word on this clone: Its antigen is not known.

Findings and caveats of the study: Rare TCR sequences predominated, though certain public TCRs were found in many donors. There were 150 or so TCR beta chains listed as cytomegalovirus-associated.

V lost 4 bases, J lost 10 bases, and 14 bases stayed unmatched. The V gene's germline CDR1 is MGHRA and CDR2 YSYEKL. This CDR3 has 18 residues. Sequencing used immunoSEQ multiplex PCR; TCRdb keeps in-frame clones, though not all of them. Found here are hundreds of thousands of clones, roughly nine tenths of them singletons; the top ten hold 12%. The source of this sequence is a man aged 18 to 29 in good health and CMV-seropositive. V and J are TRBV4-1 and TRBJ2-1; 15 positions agree with TRBD2. What was sequenced was PBMCs. As DNA, the CDR3 is TGCGCCAGCAGCCCCGGGACTAGCGGGAGGCAAGGTAGGGGGGAGCAGTTCTTC. Its translation is CASSPGTSGRQGRGEQFF.